Given below is one TCR beta chain in context. As yet, its antigen is unknown. The germline V gene encodes CDR1 MGHRA and CDR2 YSYEKL. Trimming removed 1 base at V and 0 bases at J, with 10 bases between. The CDR3 extends over 15 amino acids. This specimen belongs to a study of CD8+ T cells in alopecia areata. Broader study findings: Across lesional scalp, and particularly alopecia totalis/universalis, clonality surpassed that of normal scalp. Treatment with tofacitinib significantly lowered scalp clonality and reduced expanded CD8+ clones among the top 100. Persistence of many expanded lesional clones was seen in scalp and blood during tofacitinib.

Documented treatment: oral pan-JAK inhibitor, 5-10 mg twice daily. Peripheral blood and lesional scalp punch biopsies came from alopecia areata patients. In each case, RNA was isolated and then reverse transcribed into cDNA as the sequencing template. Sequenced by immunoSEQ multiplex PCR; TCRdb stores in-frame clones only, minus some. The sample gives over 150,000 clones, 45% to 75% of which show up once; 3.3% is in the top ten. The chain uses TRBV4-1 and TRBJ2-7; D uncertain. Sequencing was performed on CD4+ T cells sorted from blood, taken at week 4, from a patient treated with tofacitinib. This sequence was found in a human donor with alopecia areata. The DNA for the CDR3 is TGCGCCAGCAGCCAAGTGTATAAGGGCTCCTACGAGCAGTACTTC. This gives the protein CASSQVYKGSYEQYF.